Reported below is one T cell receptor (beta chain). Its antigen is unidentified. Blood sampling took place at baseline, cycle 4 day 1, and cycle 7 day 1. The data are from a study of OX40 agonist ivuxolimab in advanced cancers. The overall study: Those enrolled were approximately 78% male, with a mean age of about 66 years and ages from roughly 23 to 79.

Here immunoSEQ multiplex PCR was the method, and the copy in TCRdb shows in-frame clones only, minus some. The table lists tens of thousands of clones, over 75% of them singletons. General study results and limits: The authors also found low normalized T-cell clonal expansion in some nonresponders.

The clonotype comes from an adult with an advanced solid tumor such as melanoma, head and neck, liver or kidney cancer. The sequencing used CD4+ or CD8+ T cells sorted from blood, collected in a trial of the OX40 agonist ivuxolimab.

The CDR3 sequence: CASSKAGSGNTIYF. The CDR3 nucleotides read TGCGCCAGCAGCAAAGCAGGTAGTGGAAACACCATATATTTT. The J gene is TRBJ1-3, the V gene TRBV5-1, with no clear D. CDR3 length: 14 amino acids. Germline V gene data show CDR1 as SGHRS and CDR2 as YFSETQ. The germline V and J ends were trimmed by 4 bases and 3 bases, with 11 bases remaining between them.